Each of the 20 T cell receptor beta chains below was sequenced from the same sample in a study of radiation and T cells in renal cell carcinoma. The repertoire was sequenced with immunoSEQ multiplex PCR; TCRdb's copy has only in-frame clones and lacks some. This table has tens of thousands of clones, roughly 60% appearing once. Sample treatment: treatment-naive control, cytoreductive nephrectomy. The sample was tumor tissue, taken from a patient whose treatment was nephrectomy without radiotherapy. The source is a man aged 40-49 years with renal cell carcinoma.

This clone was seen just once. This rearrangement joins TRBV7-9 to TRBJ1-1; D is uncertain. V lost 11 bases and J 0 bases, leaving 7 bases between the germline ends. CDR3 length: 11 residues. Germline loops: CDR1 SEHNR, CDR2 FQNEAQ (reference sequence). CDR3 coding DNA: TGTGCCGGCGAGGTGAACACTGAAGCTTTCTTT. It encodes CAGEVNTEAFF. The full variable domain, with the rest looked up from reference TRBV7-9 and TRBJ1-1, is DTGVSQNPRHKITKRGQNVTFRCDPISEHNRLYWYRQTLGQGPEFLTYFQNEAQLEKSRLLSDRFSAERPKGSFSTLEIQRTEQGDSAMYLCAGEVNTEAFFGQGTRLTVV.

The rearrangement uses TRBV30 and TRBJ1-2; 7 nucleotides match TRBD1. Trimming removed 3 bases from V and 1 base from J; junction bases left unmatched: 2. Looked up from germline, CDR1 is GTSNPN and CDR2 is SVGIG (reference sequence). There are 13 residues in the CDR3. The CDR3 DNA reads TGTGCCTGGAGCCAGGGGGATAACTATGGCTACACCTTC. As protein: CAWSQGDNYGYTF. The full variable domain, with the rest looked up from reference TRBV30 and TRBJ1-2, is SQTIHQWPATLVQPVGSPLSLECTVEGTSNPNLYWYRQAAGRGLQLLFYSVGIGQISSEVPQNLSASRPQDRQFILSSKKLLLSDSGFYLCAWSQGDNYGYTFGSGTRLTVV.

The chain employs TRBV5-1 and TRBJ2-1; D may be TRBD1 or TRBD2 (5 bases each). The V gene's germline CDR1 is SGHRS and CDR2 YFSETQ. CDR3 length: 14 residues. Trimming shortened V by 6 bases and J by 0 bases, and 10 bases separated the two germline ends. The DNA of the CDR3 is TGCGCCAGCAAGAAGGGGAGCTCCTACAATGAGCAGTTCTTC. Its protein product is CASKKGSSYNEQFF.

This clone has just a few counts. J is TRBJ1-5 and V is TRBV28; D remains ambiguous. Trimming left V 5 bases short and J 9 bases short, with 32 bases between. CDR1 MDHEN and CDR2 SYDVKM come from the germline V gene. CDR3 size: 19 residues. The CDR3 reads CASSRSTFRGPKEQWPQHF. The CDR3 bases are TGTGCCAGCAGTAGATCGACGTTCCGAGGGCCAAAAGAGCAGTGGCCCCAGCATTTT.

This chain links TRBV7-8 with TRBJ2-7, with D possibly matching TRBD2 (6 bases). The CDR3 runs 15 residues. Germline-derived CDR1 and CDR2 are SGHVS and FQNEAQ. V shed 1 base and J shed 4 bases, with 14 bases lying between them. The CDR3 reads CASSLVLALRYEQYF. CDR3 coding DNA: TGTGCCAGCAGCTTAGTACTAGCCCTAAGGTACGAGCAGTACTTC.

A single count supports this clone. The J gene is TRBJ1-2, the V gene TRBV28; 7 nucleotides align to TRBD1. Trimming at V came to 6 bases and at J to 5 bases, leaving 12 bases not matched to a gene. This CDR3 is 15 amino acids long. Germline lookup yields CDR1 MDHEN and CDR2 SYDVKM. For the CDR3, the DNA is TGTGCCAGCAGCCAAGGAACAGGGGCCACATATGGCTACACCTTC. It codes for CASSQGTGATYGYTF.

This sequence joins TRBV6-6 and TRBJ1-2; 7 positions match TRBD1. Germline V gives CDR1 MNHNY, CDR2 SVGAGI (reference sequence). The CDR3 covers 12 residues. J was trimmed by 10 bases and V by 0 bases; bases with no gene match: 2. CDR3 nucleotides: TGTGCCAGCAGTTACTCGGGACAGAACTACACCTTC. Translating it yields CASSYSGQNYTF.

The chain has TRBV5-1 and TRBJ2-1, with 7 bases fitting TRBD2. This CDR3 contains 15 residues. J gave up 5 bases and V 0 bases, and 5 bases lay outside the gene matches. Per the germline V gene, CDR1 is SGHRS and CDR2 is YFSETQ. CDR3 region: CASSLAGTTNNEQFF. The CDR3 region has the DNA TGCGCCAGCAGCTTGGCCGGGACTACGAACAATGAGCAGTTCTTC. Full variable domain (outside the CDR3, taken from reference TRBV5-1 and TRBJ2-1): KAGVTQTPRYLIKTRGQQVTLSCSPISGHRSVSWYQQTPGQGLQFLFEYFSETQRNKGNFPGRFSGRQFSNSRSEMNVSTLELGDSALYLCASSLAGTTNNEQFFGPGTRLTVL.

This chain links TRBV15 with TRBJ1-5; D uncertain. The CDR3 has 16 residues. V was pared by 1 base and J by 5 bases, with 15 bases between. Germline-derived CDR1 and CDR2 are LNHNV and YYDKDF (reference sequence). The CDR3 nucleotides are TGTGCCACCAGCAGAGGGCCGGGAAAGGGAGATCAGCCCCAGCATTTT. Its protein product is CATSRGPGKGDQPQHF.

The chain has TRBV27 and TRBJ1-5, with D uncertain. The CDR3 extends over 13 amino acids. V was pared by 4 bases and J by 5 bases, with 9 bases between. Germline CDR1 reads MNHEY; CDR2 reads SMNVEV (reference sequence). CDR3 in amino acids: CASSWKEDQPQHF. The DNA of the CDR3 is TGTGCCAGCAGTTGGAAAGAGGATCAGCCCCAGCATTTT.

This chain uses TRBV5-1 with TRBJ2-3; D possibly corresponds to TRBD2 (6 bases). The V gene's germline CDR1 is SGHRS and CDR2 YFSETQ. The CDR3 sequence is 14 residues long. Trimming removed 1 base at V and 3 bases at J, with 9 bases between. The CDR3 coding sequence is TGCGCCAGCAGCTTGATCCGGGAGACAGATACGCAGTATTTT. This sequence encodes CASSLIRETDTQYF.

This clone was detected only once. The rearrangement uses TRBV9 and TRBJ2-1; 9 bases fit TRBD2. CDR1 and CDR2 (germline): SGDLS, YYNGEE. The CDR3 spans 15 residues. J lost 7 bases, V lost 3 bases, and 8 bases had no gene match. CDR3 residues: CASSAGLARGNEQFF. The CDR3 DNA sequence: TGTGCCAGCAGCGCAGGACTAGCGAGGGGGAATGAGCAGTTCTTC.

The chain employs TRBV19 and TRBJ1-5; no clear D. Germline CDR1 reads LNHDA; CDR2 reads SQIVND (reference sequence). V lost 3 bases, J lost 6 bases, and 9 bases lay in between. The CDR3 runs 13 residues. The CDR3 region has the DNA TGTGCCAGTAGTATGGGCATAGTTCAGCCCCAGCATTTT. It encodes CASSMGIVQPQHF.

The chain employs TRBV10-1 and TRBJ1-1; 7 bases map to TRBD1. Germline V gene data show CDR1 as WNHNN and CDR2 as SYGVQD (reference sequence). This CDR3 region has 14 residues. After removal of 5 bases from V and 0 bases from J, the junction contained 3 bases not matched to a gene. In DNA form, the CDR3 reads TGCGCCAGCAGTCGGGGACAGCTGAACACTGAAGCTTTCTTT. Its translation is CASSRGQLNTEAFF.

About this clone itself: Compared with germline, one end of the junction differs, possibly owing to a read error. CDR3 protein: CASRLDSAGNTIYF. The CDR3 nucleotides are TGTGCCAGCAGGTTAGACAGTGCTGGAAACACCATATATTTT. The chain is built from TRBV7-8 and TRBJ1-3; possibly TRBD1 for D (5 bases). The CDR3 runs 14 residues. The V gene's germline CDR1 is SGHVS and CDR2 FQNEAQ.

This chain uses TRBV5-1 with TRBJ2-3; D is possibly TRBD1 (5 bases). The CDR3 spans 16 residues. The germline CDR1 and CDR2 sequences are SGHRS and YFSETQ. V gave up 3 bases and J gave up 0 bases, with 14 bases separating them. The CDR3 DNA sequence: TGCGCCAGCAGCTCACAGGCCCTAAGGAGCACAGATACGCAGTATTTT. Translated: CASSSQALRSTDTQYF.

The chain has TRBV19 and TRBJ2-5, with D perhaps matching TRBD1 (6 bases). Germline CDR1 reads LNHDA; CDR2 reads SQIVND (reference sequence). Trimming removed 5 bases from V and 4 bases from J, with 11 bases in between. CDR3 length: 13 amino acids. Written as DNA, the CDR3 is TGTGCCAGTAGTTTCACAGGGCGAGAGACCCAGTACTTC. This gives the protein CASSFTGRETQYF.

This rearrangement joins TRBV5-1 to TRBJ1-4; weak D call: TRBD1 (5 bases). The CDR3 is 14 amino acids. Germline CDR1 reads SGHRS; CDR2 reads YFSETQ. V lost 8 bases and J lost 3, with 14 bases in between. The CDR3 loop reads CASKSQGPNEKLFF. In DNA form, the CDR3 reads TGCGCCAGTAAATCCCAGGGACCTAATGAAAAACTGTTTTTT.

This clone was seen a handful of times. The V call is TRBV5-1, the J call TRBJ1-2, with D possibly TRBD1 on 6 matching bases. Germline-derived CDR1 and CDR2 are SGHRS and YFSETQ. The CDR3 extends over 12 amino acids. V lost 2 bases and J 5 bases, leaving 7 bases between the germline ends. The CDR3 DNA follows: TGCGCCAGCAGCTTAGGACAGTATGGCTACACCTTC. Translated: CASSLGQYGYTF.

V and J are TRBV29-1 and TRBJ2-1; 15 nucleotides line up with TRBD2. J gave up 9 bases and V 1 base, and 7 bases lay outside the gene matches. CDR1 is SQVTM, CDR2 ANQGSEA, per germline. CDR3 length equals 16 residues. CDR3 amino acids: CSVEARTSGGASEQFF. In DNA form, the CDR3 reads TGCAGCGTTGAAGCCCGGACTAGCGGGGGGGCATCTGAGCAGTTCTTC.